A selection of T cell receptor beta chains follows, all from one sample in a study of blood T cell repertoires in COVID-19. Clones were read by immunoSEQ multiplex PCR, and TCRdb kept only the in-frame ones, dropping some. The table lists about 330,000 clones, about 90% of them singletons. Sequenced input: PBMCs or T cells enriched from blood (not recorded which). These TCRs come from a man in his thirties or forties who had recovered from COVID-19. CDR3s leave out the opening cysteine and the closing phenylalanine or tryptophan. Size is omitted from some rows. Given values are once, few, many or a class for expanded clones.

clone_size: few; v_call: TRBV5-6; cdr3_aa: ASSLGVSGANVLT
clone_size: NA; v_call: TRBV5-6; cdr3_aa: ASSLGTGHNEKLF
clone_size: NA; v_call: TRBV11-3; cdr3_aa: ASSLVRGFNTEAF
clone_size: NA; v_call: TRBV7-3; cdr3_aa: ASSLRAGQDQYGYT
clone_size: few; v_call: TRBV14; cdr3_aa: ASSQVLLDTQY
clone_size: NA; v_call: TRBV10-1; cdr3_aa: ASTMDRGSEQF
clone_size: NA; v_call: TRBV24-1; cdr3_aa: ATSDPTGANQPQH
clone_size: once; v_call: TRBV14; cdr3_aa: ASSQVPGHLREAKNIQY
clone_size: once; v_call: TRBV9; cdr3_aa: ASSVEPGTATYEQY
clone_size: NA; v_call: TRBV5-4; cdr3_aa: ASSLWTTNEQF
clone_size: NA; v_call: TRBV27; cdr3_aa: ASSLTGNYEQY
clone_size: NA; v_call: TRBV2; cdr3_aa: ASVDRVYEQY
clone_size: NA; v_call: TRBV12-3/TRBV12-4; cdr3_aa: ASSLSQGFEAF
clone_size: NA; v_call: TRBV4-1; cdr3_aa: ASSQKGGAGEKLF
clone_size: NA; v_call: TRBV18; cdr3_aa: ASSPPARGGEQY
clone_size: NA; v_call: TRBV7-2; cdr3_aa: ASSPQASGHFSEKLF
clone_size: NA; v_call: TRBV19; cdr3_aa: ASSIGQGINQPQH
clone_size: once; v_call: TRBV11-2; cdr3_aa: ASSFPRGVSYNEQF
clone_size: NA; v_call: TRBV5-6; cdr3_aa: ASRVSGGRNTQY
clone_size: NA; v_call: TRBV29-1; cdr3_aa: SVGLATSTDTQY
clone_size: NA; v_call: TRBV7-2; cdr3_aa: ASSLVFARLAGGKETQY
clone_size: NA; v_call: TRBV12-3/TRBV12-4; cdr3_aa: ASSLTGGSAF
clone_size: NA; v_call: TRBV7-9; cdr3_aa: ASSLGNRDSQY
clone_size: NA; v_call: TRBV13; cdr3_aa: ASSLGRYNSPLH
clone_size: NA; v_call: TRBV28; cdr3_aa: ASSLRWDTRGNQPQH
clone_size: NA; v_call: TRBV6-5; cdr3_aa: ASSYRKRGEAF
clone_size: NA; v_call: TRBV25-1; cdr3_aa: ASSEGLAGGDTQY
clone_size: NA; v_call: TRBV30; cdr3_aa: AWSVKGTSYEQY
clone_size: NA; v_call: TRBV23-1; cdr3_aa: ASSQSWHMNTEAF